This T cell receptor beta chain was sequenced in a study of cytomegalovirus exposure and HLA in healthy donors. For the study at large: Earlier findings included about 120 million unique TCR beta sequences obtained from 170 million or so T cells.

This PCR relied on a set of 60 Vbeta primers and 13 Jbeta primers. The table came from immunoSEQ multiplex PCR; TCRdb's copy has only in-frame clones and leaves some out. This sample has some 160,000 clones, with about 70% found just once. The CDR3 spans 16 residues. Germline V lookup: CDR1 MGHRA, CDR2 YSYEKL. The junction had 5 bases not matched to a gene; V was cut back by 1 base and J by 6 bases. The donors comprised healthy bone marrow donors. The source of this sequence is a man in his sixties in good health and CMV-seronegative. The V call is TRBV4-1, the J call TRBJ2-2, with TRBD1 matching 10 bases. The material sequenced was PBMCs. CDR3: CASSQGQGARAGELFF. The CDR3 region has the DNA TGCGCCAGCAGCCAAGGACAGGGGGCCCGGGCCGGGGAGCTGTTTTTT.